A selection of T cell receptor beta chains follows, all from one sample in a study of OX40 agonist ivuxolimab in advanced cancers. Method: immunoSEQ multiplex PCR; TCRdb's copy keeps in-frame clones and lacks some. The sample includes approximately 79,000 clones, over 80% seen only once; the top ten take 0.45% to 0.7%. The material sequenced was CD4+ or CD8+ T cells sorted from blood, taken in a trial of the OX40 agonist ivuxolimab. The receptors shown here come from an adult with an advanced solid tumor such as melanoma, head and neck, liver or kidney cancer. CDR3s include the opening cysteine and the closing phenylalanine or tryptophan. The order of the fields is V gene, CDR3 protein.

v_gene: TRBV27
CDR3aa: CASMGTLQETQYF

v_gene: TRBV6-1
CDR3aa: CASSDPGWGNEQFF

v_gene: TRBV12-5
CDR3aa: CASGSLPSGPISYEQYF

v_gene: TRBV5-1
CDR3aa: CASSSAGTRANTGELFF

v_gene: TRBV19
CDR3aa: CATSGTAVYNEQFF

v_gene: TRBV18
CDR3aa: CASSPEQETQYF

v_gene: TRBV6-6
CDR3aa: CASSEVENTEAFF

v_gene: TRBV30
CDR3aa: CAWSRVGQGAFF

v_gene: TRBV6-1
CDR3aa: CASSGGVTSGDLYEQYF

v_gene: TRBV9
CDR3aa: CASSVEGYQPQHF

v_gene: TRBV6-6
CDR3aa: CASSYGSGELFF

v_gene: TRBV30
CDR3aa: CAWLSGQVVGTEAFF

v_gene: TRBV6-1
CDR3aa: CASSEQDTSYEQYF

v_gene: TRBV14
CDR3aa: CASSQDLGQGTDTQYF

v_gene: TRBV6-6
CDR3aa: CASSYTTHETQYF

v_gene: TRBV30
CDR3aa: CAWSVRSSLAFSPSYEQYF

v_gene: TRBV11-2
CDR3aa: CASSSAAYGGYTF

v_gene: TRBV7-9
CDR3aa: CASSLGGGLATDTQYF

v_gene: TRBV27
CDR3aa: CASSFRAKETQYF

v_gene: TRBV23-1
CDR3aa: CASSSPGGRTDTQYF

v_gene: TRBV27
CDR3aa: CASSLESGHTEAFF

v_gene: TRBV10-3
CDR3aa: CAISETGDEKLFF

v_gene: TRBV7-9
CDR3aa: CASSLDGAGDTDTQYF

v_gene: TRBV9
CDR3aa: CASSVDTSGGASTDTQYF

v_gene: TRBV6-5
CDR3aa: CASRLTRNTEAFF

v_gene: TRBV7-9
CDR3aa: CASSLLSGTGNEQFF

v_gene: TRBV6-6
CDR3aa: CASRRQGMNTEAFF

v_gene: TRBV5-6
CDR3aa: CASSLGIWEYTEAFF

v_gene: TRBV29-1
CDR3aa: CSVSTGGSSPQHF

v_gene: TRBV12-5
CDR3aa: CASGLFWRWENTGELFF

v_gene: TRBV6-1
CDR3aa: CASRGVTTWLYEQYF

v_gene: TRBV29-1
CDR3aa: CSVRGFANVLTF

v_gene: TRBV5-4
CDR3aa: CASSLSTRGSSPLHF

v_gene: TRBV7-8
CDR3aa: CASSSSGGYDTQYF

v_gene: TRBV12-5
CDR3aa: CASGLVGQGRNGYTF

v_gene: TRBV5-6
CDR3aa: CASSGGLSRFYGYTF

v_gene: TRBV5-1
CDR3aa: CASSLGMGTNTGELFF

v_gene: TRBV19
CDR3aa: CASIPRGRGYGYTF

v_gene: TRBV27
CDR3aa: CASARGPGYF

v_gene: TRBV6-1
CDR3aa: CASSVVPDMNTEAFF

v_gene: TRBV7-2
CDR3aa: CASSSAGTGSYLREQYF

v_gene: TRBV10-2
CDR3aa: CASSEPTLDRDGYGYTF